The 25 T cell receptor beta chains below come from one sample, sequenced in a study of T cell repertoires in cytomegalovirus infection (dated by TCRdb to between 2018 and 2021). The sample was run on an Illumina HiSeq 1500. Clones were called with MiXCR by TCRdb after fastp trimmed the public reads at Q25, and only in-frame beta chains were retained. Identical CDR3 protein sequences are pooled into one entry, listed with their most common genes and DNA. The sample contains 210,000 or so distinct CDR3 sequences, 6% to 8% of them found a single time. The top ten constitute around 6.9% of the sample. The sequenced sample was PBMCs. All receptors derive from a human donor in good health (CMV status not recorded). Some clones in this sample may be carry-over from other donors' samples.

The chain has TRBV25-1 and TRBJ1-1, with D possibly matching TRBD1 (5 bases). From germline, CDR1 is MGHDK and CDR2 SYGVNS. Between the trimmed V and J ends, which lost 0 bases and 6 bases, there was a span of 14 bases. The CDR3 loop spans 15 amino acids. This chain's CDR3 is CASSEYNLGDSEAFF. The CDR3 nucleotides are TGTGCCAGCAGTGAATATAATCTGGGGGATTCTGAAGCTTTCTTT.

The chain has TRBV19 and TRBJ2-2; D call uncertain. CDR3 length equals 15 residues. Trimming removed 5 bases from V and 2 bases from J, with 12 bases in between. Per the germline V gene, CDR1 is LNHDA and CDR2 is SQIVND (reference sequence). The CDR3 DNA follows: TGTGCCAGTAGTGGCAGGAAGTCCAACACCGGGGAGCTGTTTTTT. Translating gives CASSGRKSNTGELFF.

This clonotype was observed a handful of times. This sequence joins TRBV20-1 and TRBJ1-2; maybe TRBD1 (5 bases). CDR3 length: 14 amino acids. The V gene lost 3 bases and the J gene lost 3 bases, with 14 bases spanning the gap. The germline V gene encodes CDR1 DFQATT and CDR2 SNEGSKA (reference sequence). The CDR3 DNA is TGCAGTGCTAGCCCCGGTGGGGGTGACTATGGCTACACCTTC. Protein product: CSASPGGGDYGYTF.

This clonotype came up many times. The CDR3 DNA reads as TGTGCCAGCAGCTGGGGAGCGGGGGGGCGGGAGACCCAGTACTTC. Translating gives CASSWGAGGRETQYF. This sequence joins TRBV7-2 and TRBJ2-5, with 10 bases fitting TRBD2. CDR1 is SGHTA, CDR2 FQGNSA, per germline. The CDR3 has 15 residues. V shed 4 bases and J 5 bases; nucleotides not matched to a gene: 7.

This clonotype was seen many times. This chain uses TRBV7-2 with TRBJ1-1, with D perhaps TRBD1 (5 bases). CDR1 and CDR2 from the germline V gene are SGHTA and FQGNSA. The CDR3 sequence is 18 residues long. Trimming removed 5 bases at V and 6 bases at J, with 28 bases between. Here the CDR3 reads CASSARGTQEVPISEAFF. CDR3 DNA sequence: TGTGCCAGCAGCGCTCGCGGGACTCAGGAGGTCCCGATCTCTGAAGCTTTCTTT.

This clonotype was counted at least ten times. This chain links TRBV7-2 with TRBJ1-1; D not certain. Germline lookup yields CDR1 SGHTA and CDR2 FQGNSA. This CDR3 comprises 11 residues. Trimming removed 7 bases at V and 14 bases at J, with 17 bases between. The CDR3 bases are TGTGCCAGCACCTTTCCGACGGTCGCCTTCTTT. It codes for CASTFPTVAFF.

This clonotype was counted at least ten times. CDR3 residues: CASSLVWPSEGAFF. The CDR3 DNA reads TGTGCCAGCAGCTTGGTCTGGCCCTCGGAGGGAGCTTTCTTT. The chain employs TRBV5-6 and TRBJ1-1; D not resolved. The germline gives CDR1 SGHDT, CDR2 YYEEEE. The germline V and J ends were trimmed by 0 bases and 10 bases, with 16 bases remaining between them. This CDR3 has 14 residues.

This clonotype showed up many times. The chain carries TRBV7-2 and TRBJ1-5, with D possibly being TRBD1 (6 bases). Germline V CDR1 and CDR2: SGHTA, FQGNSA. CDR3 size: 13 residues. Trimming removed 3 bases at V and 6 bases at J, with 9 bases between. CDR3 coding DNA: TGTGCCAGCAGCTTGGGAGGGGGTCAGCCCCAGCATTTT. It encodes CASSLGGGQPQHF.

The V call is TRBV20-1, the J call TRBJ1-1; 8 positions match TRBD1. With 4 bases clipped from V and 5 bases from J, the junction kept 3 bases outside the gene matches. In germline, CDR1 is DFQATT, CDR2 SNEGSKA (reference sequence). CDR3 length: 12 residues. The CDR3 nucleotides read TGCAGTGCTACGGACAGGGAGACTGAAGCTTTCTTT. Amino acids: CSATDRETEAFF.

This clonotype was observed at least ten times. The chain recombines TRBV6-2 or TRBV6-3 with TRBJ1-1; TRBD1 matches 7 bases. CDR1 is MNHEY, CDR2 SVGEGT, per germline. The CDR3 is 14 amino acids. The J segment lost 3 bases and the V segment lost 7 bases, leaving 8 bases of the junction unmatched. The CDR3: CASTRRGLDTEAFF. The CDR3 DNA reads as TGTGCCAGCACCAGGAGGGGGCTAGACACTGAAGCTTTCTTT.

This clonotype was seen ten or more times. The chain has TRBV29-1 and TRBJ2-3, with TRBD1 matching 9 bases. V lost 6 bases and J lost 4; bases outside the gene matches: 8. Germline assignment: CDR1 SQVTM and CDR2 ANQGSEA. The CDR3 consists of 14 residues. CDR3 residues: CSVYGQGWADTQYF. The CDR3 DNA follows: TGCAGCGTCTACGGACAGGGGTGGGCAGATACGCAGTATTTT.

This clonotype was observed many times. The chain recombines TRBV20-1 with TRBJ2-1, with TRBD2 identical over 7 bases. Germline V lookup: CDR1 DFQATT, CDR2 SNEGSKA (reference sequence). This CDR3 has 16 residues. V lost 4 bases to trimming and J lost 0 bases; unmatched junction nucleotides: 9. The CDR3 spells CSATPRAGSSYNEQFF. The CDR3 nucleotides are TGCAGTGCTACCCCTCGAGCGGGGAGCTCCTACAATGAGCAGTTCTTC.

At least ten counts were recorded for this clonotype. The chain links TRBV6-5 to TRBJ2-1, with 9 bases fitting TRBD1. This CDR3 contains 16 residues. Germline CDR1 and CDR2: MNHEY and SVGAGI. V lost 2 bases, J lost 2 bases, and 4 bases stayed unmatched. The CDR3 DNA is TGTGCCAGCAGTTACGATCGACAGGGGGCCTACAATGAGCAGTTCTTC. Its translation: CASSYDRQGAYNEQFF.

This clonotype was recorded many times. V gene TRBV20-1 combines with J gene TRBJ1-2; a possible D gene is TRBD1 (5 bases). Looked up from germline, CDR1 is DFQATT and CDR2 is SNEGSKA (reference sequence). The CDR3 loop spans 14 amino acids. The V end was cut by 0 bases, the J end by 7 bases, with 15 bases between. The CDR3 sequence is CSAREERGRGGYTF. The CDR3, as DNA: TGCAGTGCTAGAGAGGAAAGGGGAAGGGGTGGCTACACCTTC.

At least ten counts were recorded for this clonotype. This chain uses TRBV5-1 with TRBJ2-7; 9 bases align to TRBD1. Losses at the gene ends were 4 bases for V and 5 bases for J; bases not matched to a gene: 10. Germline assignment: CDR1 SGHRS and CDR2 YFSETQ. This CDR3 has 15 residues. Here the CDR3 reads CASSLTGTGKHEQYF. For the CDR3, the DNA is TGCGCCAGCAGCCTAACCGGGACAGGGAAACACGAGCAGTACTTC.

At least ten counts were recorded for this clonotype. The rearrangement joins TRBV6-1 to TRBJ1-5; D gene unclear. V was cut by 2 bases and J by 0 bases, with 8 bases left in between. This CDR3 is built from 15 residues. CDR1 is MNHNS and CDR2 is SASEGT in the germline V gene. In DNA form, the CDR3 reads TGTGCCAGCAGTGAACTGGTAGCTAGCAATCAGCCCCAGCATTTT. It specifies CASSELVASNQPQHF.

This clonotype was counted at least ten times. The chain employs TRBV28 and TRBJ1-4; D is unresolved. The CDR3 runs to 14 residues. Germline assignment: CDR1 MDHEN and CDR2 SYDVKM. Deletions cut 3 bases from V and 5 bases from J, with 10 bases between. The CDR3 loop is CASSFVVGNEKLFF. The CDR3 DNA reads TGTGCCAGCAGTTTTGTAGTAGGGAATGAAAAACTGTTTTTT.

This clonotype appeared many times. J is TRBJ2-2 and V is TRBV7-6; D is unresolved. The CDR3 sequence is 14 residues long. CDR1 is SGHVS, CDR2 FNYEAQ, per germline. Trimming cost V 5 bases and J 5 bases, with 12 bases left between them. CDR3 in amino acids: CASSLTRPTGELFF. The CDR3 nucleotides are TGTGCCAGCAGCCTCACCAGACCGACCGGGGAGCTGTTTTTT.

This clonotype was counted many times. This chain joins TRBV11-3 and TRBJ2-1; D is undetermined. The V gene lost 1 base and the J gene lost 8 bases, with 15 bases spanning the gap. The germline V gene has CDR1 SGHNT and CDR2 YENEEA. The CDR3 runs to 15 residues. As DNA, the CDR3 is TGTGCCAGCAGCTTAGCACACGCCCGCGACGATGAGCAGTTCTTC. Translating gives CASSLAHARDDEQFF.

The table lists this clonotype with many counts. Here the CDR3 DNA reads TGTGCCAGTAGTATCACCGGGACCCAGACTCTCCACTTT. Translating it yields CASSITGTQTLHF. V usage is TRBV19 and J usage is TRBJ1-6; tentative D call: TRBD1 (5 bases). The CDR3 has 13 amino acids. CDR1 and CDR2 (germline): LNHDA, SQIVND (reference sequence). V gave up 3 bases and J gave up 16 bases, with 16 bases separating them.

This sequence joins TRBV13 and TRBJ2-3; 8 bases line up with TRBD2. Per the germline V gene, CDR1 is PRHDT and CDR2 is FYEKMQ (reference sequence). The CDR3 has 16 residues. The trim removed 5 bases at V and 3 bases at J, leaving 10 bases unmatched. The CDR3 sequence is CASSATWRGATDTQYF. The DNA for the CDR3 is TGTGCCAGCAGCGCCACTTGGCGGGGGGCAACAGATACGCAGTATTTT.

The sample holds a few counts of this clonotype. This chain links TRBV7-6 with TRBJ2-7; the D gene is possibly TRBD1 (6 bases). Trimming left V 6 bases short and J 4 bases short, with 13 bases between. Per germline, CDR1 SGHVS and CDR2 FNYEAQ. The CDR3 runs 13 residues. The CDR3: CASRQGRSYEQYV. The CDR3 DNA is TGTGCCAGCAGACAGGGTCGGTCGTACGAGCAGTACGTC.

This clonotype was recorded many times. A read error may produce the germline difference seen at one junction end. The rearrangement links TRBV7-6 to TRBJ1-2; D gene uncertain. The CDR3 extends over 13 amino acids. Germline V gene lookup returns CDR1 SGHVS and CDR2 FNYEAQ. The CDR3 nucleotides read TGTGCCAGCAGCTTAGCGGACCGACGTCCCACCGCCTTC. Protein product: CASSLADRRPTAF.

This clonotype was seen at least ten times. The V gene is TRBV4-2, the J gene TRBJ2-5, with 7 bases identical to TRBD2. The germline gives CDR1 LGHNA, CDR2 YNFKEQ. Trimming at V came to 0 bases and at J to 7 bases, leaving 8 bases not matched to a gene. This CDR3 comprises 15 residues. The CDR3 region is CASSQEASGTRTQYF. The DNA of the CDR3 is TGTGCCAGCAGCCAAGAGGCTAGCGGTACGAGGACCCAGTACTTC.

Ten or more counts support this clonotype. For the CDR3, the DNA is TGTGCCAGCACCACCCAGGCAGGGACCCAAGAGACCCAGTACTTC. Translating it yields CASTTQAGTQETQYF. The chain has TRBV3-1 and TRBJ2-5; possibly TRBD1 or TRBD2 for D (5 bases each). V lost 7 bases to trimming and J lost 1 base, with 16 bases between them. CDR1 LGHDT and CDR2 YNNKEL come from the germline V gene (reference sequence). The CDR3 contains 15 residues.